Sequencing of this TCR beta chain was carried out in a study of blood T cell repertoires in COVID-19 (dated by TCRdb to 2018 to 2020). General notes on the study: Samples covering the acute and convalescent phases of COVID-19 were provided by collaborators in the United States, Italy and Spain. The material from the prospective study consisted of cDNA or gDNA derived from T cells, B-cell-depleted T cells, or PBMCs. Deeply sampled blood TCRbeta repertoires from subjects exposed to, actively infected with, or recovered from COVID-19 were included in the dataset. The repertoires were released in a freely available public database intended as a resource for research on the immune response to SARS-CoV-2. The samples were drawn from the first 160 participants of the ongoing ImmuneRACE study and from 950 to 1,500 subjects provided by 6 global collaborators. Sample metadata almost always included a de-identified subject ID, COVID-19 status, age in years and sex. HLA class I and class II types, where available, came from metadata supplied by the sample provider rather than from assay-based typing. The paper as a whole reports these results and caveats: Clinical and demographic metadata were provided uncurated, with the amount varying by source and participant.

A second Seattle source provided samples from volunteer blood donors who had recovered from COVID-19. Whole blood was collected in K2EDTA tubes by collaborating institutions according to the institutions' own protocols. For TCRbeta analysis, collaborators shipped samples as frozen whole blood, isolated PBMCs, or DNA extracted from either of those sample types. From V the trimming removes 0 bases and from J it removes 7 bases, while the gene matches leave 4 bases of the junction unaccounted for. For CDR1 and CDR2, the germline V gene lists SGDLS and YYNGEE. The CDR3, from cysteine to phenylalanine, totals 15 residues. This entry keeps only the CDR3 DNA: 45 bases, framed from base 1. Notes on this clone: It lacks a known antigen. No qualities accompany the bases; no much larger clone lies one base away.

TCRbeta CDR3 regions were amplified from genomic DNA using the immunoSEQ Assay, a bias-controlled multiplex PCR. The authors processed their data as follows. The number of nucleated cells in each sample was estimated by amplification of reference gene primers within the assay. Sequence reads were collapsed and filtered to measure the absolute abundance of every unique TCRbeta CDR3 rearrangement. For each sample, productive Simpson clonality was calculated as the square root of Simpson's diversity index across productive rearrangements. As stored in TCRdb, this immuneACCESS dataset retains in-frame rearrangements with V and J assigned. A fraction of the clones does not appear; measured against another copy, unresolved V genes explain less than half of the discrepancy, and the remainder lacks a known reason. The V and J calls and clone size come from that table; D and trimming were worked out from the DNA. The sample table shows roughly 240,000 clones, and 86% are seen once. Under 2% of the sample rests with the top ten.

The rearrangement combines TRBV9 with TRBJ2-2, with 9 bases aligning to TRBD1. This receptor was taken from a woman in her sixties or seventies who had recovered from COVID-19. Input material: peripheral blood. The sequence in DNA is TGTGCCAGCAGCGTAGCGGGACAGGGCAACGGGGAGCTGTTTTTT. Its amino acids are CASSVAGQGNGELFF.